This entry describes one T cell receptor beta chain. Its antigen is unknown. No clone much larger than this one lies a single base away; base qualities are absent. The data are from a study of shared clonotypes between healthy human individuals (TCRdb year 2020). For context, the study as a whole: A couple of women and a few men aged 18 to 49 years were included in the cohort. Per donor, three plates each were used for CD4 naive and CD4 memory, two for CD8 naive, and one for CD8 memory. Blood TCR repertoires of about five healthy adults were deeply sequenced to estimate repertoire size and the extent of clonotype sharing between individuals. To increase sequencing depth and limit assay-specific biases, different laboratories used diverse techniques to prepare libraries and sequence TCR repertoires. Between about 0.85 and 10 billion PBMCs per donor were obtained by leukapheresis.

Healthy HIV-negative adults with no recently reported acute infections or vaccinations were included as donors. All donors were Caucasian adults living in Nashville, Tennessee, USA. CD4+ T cells were enriched through magnetic negative selection, after which naive cells were positively selected on CD45RA and the remaining negative fraction served as the memory subset. Blood was obtained by leukapheresis, after which PBMCs were separated by Ficoll-Histopaque density gradient centrifugation and cryopreserved in liquid nitrogen vapor phase. Analytical flow cytometry was used to check the purity and quantity of every magnetically sorted T cell population. Each sorted fraction had its genomic DNA isolated and then quantified by UV absorbance on a Nanodrop 2000c. The CDR3, cysteine through phenylalanine, is 18 amino acids long. Just CDR3 DNA is preserved here, 54 bases in frame from base 1. As encoded in the germline V gene, CDR1 is MNHNS while CDR2 is SASEGT. Germline trimming: 3 bases from V, 0 bases from J; junction bases outside gene matches: 8.

TCR CDR3 regions were amplified from genomic DNA by multiplex PCR using the deep immunoSEQ assay. Extracted genomic DNA from each cell subset was spread evenly across all wells of several immunoSEQ 96-well plates, with each plate serving as a replicate. For sorted subsets, 150 to 250 ng of genomic DNA, equivalent to around 30,000 T cell genomes, went into each replicate PCR. Purified libraries were measured with a Qubit 3.0 fluorometer, size-checked on a Bioanalyzer 2100, and measured again with the KAPA Library Quantification kit. Every immunoSEQ 96-well plate was sequenced on a dedicated single-read 150-cycle Illumina NextSeq 550 flow cell. The original pipeline was this. Because only junctional sequences without quality scores were contained in the immunoSEQ output, filtering matching that applied to full-length reads could not be performed. To assign V/J genes and CDR3, sequences were annotated using PyIR, a Python wrapper for IgBLAST v1.9, with IMGT germline references. Reads with weak V/J assignments (E-value above 1e-6), missing CDR3, stop codons, out-of-frame junctions, or ambiguous translated residues were removed. V3J clonotypes were defined by identical inferred V gene, J gene, and CDR3 amino acid sequence. The percentage overlap between two repertoires was calculated by dividing the number of shared unique clonotypes by the size of the smaller repertoire. Three approaches were used to assess repertoire richness: RTK rarefaction, the Chao1 estimator, and Recon v2.1 estimates of unobserved clonotypes. Generation probabilities were computed with OLGA for all TCRbeta clonotypes obtained by the gDNA method from a handful of donors. Imported from immuneACCESS, the table was reduced by TCRdb to in-frame sequences with V and J called. These copies leave out some clones; in studies compared against another copy, an unresolved V gene accounts for under half, and the cause of the remainder is not known. V and J calls and clone size are those listed in that table; D and trimming were worked out from the DNA. This sample gives more than 2,000,000 clones in total; more than 80% of them show up just once. Of the sample, over 0.12% is held by the ten largest clones.

Findings and caveats that apply to the study as a whole: Estimated clonotype richness was generally larger for naive than for memory subsets. Compared with non-shared clonotypes, the clonotypes found in all four sorted-subset donors had higher generation probabilities. Pairwise subsampling indicated that sequencing depth was expected to affect the degree of clonotype sharing among donors. About 5% of naive CD4, 3.5% of naive CD8, roughly 2.4% of memory CD4, and 0.4% of memory CD8 clonotypes were shared across a handful of donors. Rarefaction of sorted-subset datasets indicated incomplete sequencing despite the large sequencing depth. Because the study included only a small number of donors, the genetic and exposure-history diversity represented was limited. Sampling was restricted to blood, and TCR repertoires in tissue are likely to differ from TCR repertoires in blood.

The sequence joins TRBV6-1 to TRBJ1-5; TRBD1 fits 10 bases in the junction. This receptor was identified in a man aged 18-30 years in good health. The sequenced material came from naive CD4+ T cells sorted from blood. Read against the paper, the sample's cell subset or site label means: CD45RA+ positively selected. Read as DNA, the sequence is TGTGCCAGCAGTGACCGGGACAGGGGCCGCCTTAGCAATCAGCCCCAGCATTTT. It codes for CASSDRDRGRLSNQPQHF.